This T cell receptor (beta chain) was captured in a study of T cells in localized non-small cell lung cancer. Study-level results: Adjacent lung was found to contain a median roughly 50 of the top 100 tumor clones. Longer overall survival was seen with higher T cell density measured in blood. Among the tissues sampled, uninvolved adjacent lung had the highest T cell clonality, above tumor. Heterogeneity is still possible, as just one tumor region was sequenced.

Note on this clone: Its antigen is not identified.

Generated by immunoSEQ multiplex PCR, the TCRdb table keeps only in-frame clones and is missing some. The sample includes over 45,000 clones, roughly 89% seen only once; the top ten take under 25%. V was cut by 6 bases and J by 4 bases, with 9 bases left in between. This CDR3 region has 11 residues. In germline, CDR1 is DFQATT, CDR2 SNEGSKA (reference sequence). The chain recombines TRBV20-1 with TRBJ1-2, with unresolved D. This receptor was obtained from a man aged 35 to 69 with stage I squamous cell lung carcinoma. The source was peripheral blood, collected before any cancer treatment. Written as DNA, the CDR3 is TGCAGTGCCTTTCGGGCCTATGGCTACACCTTC. It codes for CSAFRAYGYTF.